This entry lists 14 T cell receptor beta chains sequenced from one sample in a study of blood T cell repertoires in COVID-19. Here immunoSEQ multiplex PCR was the method, and the copy in TCRdb shows in-frame clones only, minus some. Of under 200,000 clones listed, roughly 86% are singletons. Input material: PBMCs or T cells enriched from blood (not recorded which). The receptor set was obtained from a woman aged 40-49 years in a cohort exposed to, infected with or recovered from COVID-19 (not recorded which).

This chain uses TRBV5-4 with TRBJ2-7, with a weak D call TRBD2 (5 bases). The germline V gene encodes CDR1 SGHNT and CDR2 YYREEE (reference sequence). V was cut by 4 bases and J by 2 bases, with 13 bases left in between. CDR3 length: 14 amino acids. Here the CDR3 reads CASSPSGITYEQYF. The CDR3 nucleotides are TGTGCCAGCAGCCCTTCGGGAATTACCTACGAGCAGTACTTC.

The chain combines TRBV14 with TRBJ2-5, with D uncertain. The CDR3 loop spans 17 amino acids. The V gene lost 0 bases and the J gene lost 0 bases, with 14 bases spanning the gap. Germline V lookup: CDR1 SGHDN, CDR2 FVKESK. The CDR3 coding sequence is TGTGCCAGCAGCCAAGATAGGTCGCACAGTTACCAAGAGACCCAGTACTTC. Translated, it gives CASSQDRSHSYQETQYF.

This clone was detected once. J is TRBJ2-2 and V is TRBV2, with 7 positions matching TRBD2. The CDR3 sequence is 14 residues long. Germline lookup yields CDR1 SNHLY and CDR2 FYNNEI. With V trimmed by 8 bases and J by 6 bases, 9 bases remained unmatched. The CDR3 loop reads CASGREGSPGELFF. CDR3 DNA sequence: TGTGCCAGCGGGAGGGAGGGATCGCCCGGGGAGCTGTTTTTT.

V is TRBV6-6 and J is TRBJ2-5, with 8 bases matching TRBD2. Germline lookup yields CDR1 MNHNY and CDR2 SVGAGI (reference sequence). J lost 1 base, V lost 10 bases, and 5 bases had no gene match. The CDR3 is made up of 13 amino acids. CDR3 sequence reads: CAIAGTPQETQYF. The CDR3 nucleotides are TGTGCCATAGCGGGGACCCCCCAAGAGACCCAGTACTTC.

The rearrangement uses TRBV5-1 and TRBJ2-1; TRBD1 agrees at 9 bases. Unmatched junction bases numbered 10, after V lost 3 bases and J lost 6 bases. Germline V lookup: CDR1 SGHRS, CDR2 YFSETQ. This CDR3 region has 16 residues. CDR3 nucleotides: TGCGCCAGCAGCTGGAGGACCGGGACAGGGACCAATGAGCAGTTCTTC. Protein product: CASSWRTGTGTNEQFF.

The chain links TRBV7-4 to TRBJ1-3; D remains ambiguous. Trimming took 1 base from V and 0 from J, leaving 13 bases between them. The germline V gene encodes CDR1 SGHVT and CDR2 SQSDAQ. The CDR3 length is 17 residues. The DNA for the CDR3 is TGTGCCAGCAGCTTAGATAGGATGGCGGTCTCTGGAAACACCATATATTTT. Translating gives CASSLDRMAVSGNTIYF.

The chain recombines TRBV7-9 with TRBJ1-4; TRBD1 is a possible D gene (6 bases). The CDR3 is made up of 16 amino acids. Germline V CDR1 and CDR2: SEHNR, FQNEAQ (reference sequence). The germline V and J ends were trimmed by 1 base and 8 bases, with 17 bases remaining between them. The CDR3 nucleotides read TGTGCCAGCAGCTTAGGAATAAGGGACAAATCGGAAAAACTGTTTTTT. This translates into CASSLGIRDKSEKLFF. The full variable domain, rest sourced from reference TRBV7-9 and TRBJ1-4, is DTGVSQNPRHKITKRGQNVTFRCDPISEHNRLYWYRQTLGQGPEFLTYFQNEAQLEKSRLLSDRFSAERPKGSFSTLEIQRTEQGDSAMYLCASSLGIRDKSEKLFFGSGTQLSVL.

The chain joins TRBV7-2 to TRBJ2-7; D possibly corresponds to TRBD1 (8 bases). The CDR3 runs to 15 residues. CDR1 is SGHTA, CDR2 FQGNSA, per germline. Deletions cut 3 bases from V and 3 bases from J, with 15 bases between. This CDR3 reads CASSLGGDRSYEQYF. The CDR3 nucleotides are TGTGCCAGCAGCTTGGGGGGGGACAGGAGCTACGAGCAGTACTTC.

The chain has TRBV30 and TRBJ1-2; D is perhaps TRBD1 (5 bases). The ends were cut back, 4 bases at V and 12 bases at J, with 21 bases in the middle. CDR3 length: 13 amino acids. Germline V lookup: CDR1 GTSNPN, CDR2 SVGIG (reference sequence). As DNA, the CDR3 is TGTGCCTGGAACGCTTTGGGAACAGGCCCCAACACCTTC. This encodes CAWNALGTGPNTF. The full variable domain, with the rest looked up from reference TRBV30 and TRBJ1-2, is SQTIHQWPATLVQPVGSPLSLECTVEGTSNPNLYWYRQAAGRGLQLLFYSVGIGQISSEVPQNLSASRPQDRQFILSSKKLLLSDSGFYLCAWNALGTGPNTFGSGTRLTVV.

V usage is TRBV11-3 and J usage is TRBJ2-5; 7 nucleotides match TRBD1. The junction had 8 bases not matched to a gene; V was cut back by 5 bases and J by 2 bases. This CDR3 spans 15 amino acids. Germline V CDR1 and CDR2: SGHNT, YENEEA. The CDR3 here is CASSPLVTGQETQYF. The DNA of the CDR3 is TGTGCCAGCAGCCCCCTGGTGACAGGGCAAGAGACCCAGTACTTC.

J is TRBJ1-1 and V is TRBV28; perhaps TRBD1 as D (5 bases). Germline V lookup: CDR1 MDHEN, CDR2 SYDVKM. CDR3 length: 15 residues. The V end was cut by 6 bases, the J end by 10 bases, with 24 bases between. The CDR3 loop is CASRPHRDYIDRAFF. For the CDR3, the DNA is TGTGCCAGCAGGCCTCACCGGGACTATATTGATCGAGCTTTCTTT.

As for this clone: One junction end does not reproduce the germline sequence, and a read error may be involved. V is TRBV9 and J is TRBJ1-2; 9 bases line up with TRBD1. Germline V CDR1 and CDR2: SGDLS, YYNGEE. The CDR3 extends over 13 amino acids. The CDR3 nucleotides read TGTGCCAGCAGCACACCCCGGGACAGGGATATTCTCTTC. Amino acids: CASSTPRDRDILF.

This rearrangement joins TRBV27 to TRBJ1-6; D gene unclear. Trimming took 4 bases from V and 3 from J, leaving 10 bases between them. The length of the CDR3 is 15 residues. The germline V gene encodes CDR1 MNHEY and CDR2 SMNVEV (reference sequence). CDR3 sequence: CASSYDTGYNSPLHF. The CDR3 DNA reads TGTGCCAGCAGTTACGACACCGGCTATAATTCACCCCTCCACTTT.

The chain couples TRBV10-3 to TRBJ2-5; 7 bases agree with TRBD1. Germline CDR1 is ENHRY and CDR2 is SYGVKD. Germline trimming cut 3 bases from V and 1 base from J; bases unmatched to any gene: 8. CDR3 length: 16 amino acids. CDR3 coding DNA: TGTGCCATCAGTGAAACAGCGGACAGGCTCCAAGAGACCCAGTACTTC. It yields the protein CAISETADRLQETQYF.